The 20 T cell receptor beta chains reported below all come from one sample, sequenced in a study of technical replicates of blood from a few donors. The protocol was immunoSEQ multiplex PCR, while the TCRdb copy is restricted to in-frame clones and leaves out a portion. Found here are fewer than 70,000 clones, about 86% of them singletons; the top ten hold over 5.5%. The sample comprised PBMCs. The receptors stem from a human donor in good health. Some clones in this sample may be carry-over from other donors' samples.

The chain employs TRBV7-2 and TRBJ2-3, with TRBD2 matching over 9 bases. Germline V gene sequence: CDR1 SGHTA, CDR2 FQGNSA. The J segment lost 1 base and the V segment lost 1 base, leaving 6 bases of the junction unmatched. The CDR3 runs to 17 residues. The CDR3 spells CASSLVAGGRGTDTQYF. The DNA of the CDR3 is TGTGCCAGCAGCTTAGTGGCGGGGGGGCGTGGCACAGATACGCAGTATTTT.

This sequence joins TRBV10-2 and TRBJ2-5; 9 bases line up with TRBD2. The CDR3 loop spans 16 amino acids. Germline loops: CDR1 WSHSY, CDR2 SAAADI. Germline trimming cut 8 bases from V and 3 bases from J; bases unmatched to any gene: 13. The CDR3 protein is CASLKRLADAKETQYF. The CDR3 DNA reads TGCGCCAGCCTAAAGCGACTAGCGGACGCTAAAGAGACCCAGTACTTC.

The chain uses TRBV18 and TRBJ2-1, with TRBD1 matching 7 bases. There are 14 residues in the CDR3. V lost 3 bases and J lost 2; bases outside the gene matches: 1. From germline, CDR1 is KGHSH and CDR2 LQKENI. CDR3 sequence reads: CASSPQGAYNEQFF. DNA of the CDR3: TGTGCCAGCTCACCGCAGGGGGCCTACAATGAGCAGTTCTTC.

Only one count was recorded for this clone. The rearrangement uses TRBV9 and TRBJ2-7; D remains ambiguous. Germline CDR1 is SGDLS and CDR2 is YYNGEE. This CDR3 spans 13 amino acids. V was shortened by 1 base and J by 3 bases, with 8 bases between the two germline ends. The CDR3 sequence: CASSVSPNYEQYF. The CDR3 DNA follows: TGTGCCAGCAGCGTATCCCCCAACTACGAGCAGTACTTC.

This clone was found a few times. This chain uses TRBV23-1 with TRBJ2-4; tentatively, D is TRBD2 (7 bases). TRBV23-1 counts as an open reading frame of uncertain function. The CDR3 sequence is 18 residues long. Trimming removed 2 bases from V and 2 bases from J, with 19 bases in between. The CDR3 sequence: CASSQVGGGRWTKNIQYF. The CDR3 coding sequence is TGCGCCAGCAGTCAAGTTGGGGGGGGCCGGTGGACCAAAAACATTCAGTACTTC.

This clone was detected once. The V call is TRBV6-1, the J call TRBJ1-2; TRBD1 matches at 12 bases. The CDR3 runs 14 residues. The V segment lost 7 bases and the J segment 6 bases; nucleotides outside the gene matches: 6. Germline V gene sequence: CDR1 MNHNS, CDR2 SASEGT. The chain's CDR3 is CASIGTGGNHGYTF. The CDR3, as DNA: TGTGCCAGCATAGGGACAGGGGGCAATCATGGCTACACCTTC.

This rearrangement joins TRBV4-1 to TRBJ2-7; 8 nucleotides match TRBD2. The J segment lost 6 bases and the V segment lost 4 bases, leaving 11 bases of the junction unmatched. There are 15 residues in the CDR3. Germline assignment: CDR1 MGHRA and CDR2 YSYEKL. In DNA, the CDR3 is TGCGCCAGCAGCCCTGGCCGGGGGGGGCTCGTCGAGCAGTACTTC. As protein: CASSPGRGGLVEQYF.

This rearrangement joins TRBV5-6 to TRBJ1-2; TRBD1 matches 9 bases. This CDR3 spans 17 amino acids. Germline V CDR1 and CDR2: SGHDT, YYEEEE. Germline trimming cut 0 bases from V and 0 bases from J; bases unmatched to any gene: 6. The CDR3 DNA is TGTGCCAGCAGCTTGGAACAGGGGGCTGGAGCTAACTATGGCTACACCTTC. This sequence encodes CASSLEQGAGANYGYTF.

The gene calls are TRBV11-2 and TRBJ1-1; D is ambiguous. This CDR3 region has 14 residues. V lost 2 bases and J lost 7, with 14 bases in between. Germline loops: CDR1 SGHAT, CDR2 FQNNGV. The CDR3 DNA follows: TGTGCCAGCAGCTTATTGAGCTTGAACGGTGAAGCTTTCTTT. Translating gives CASSLLSLNGEAFF.

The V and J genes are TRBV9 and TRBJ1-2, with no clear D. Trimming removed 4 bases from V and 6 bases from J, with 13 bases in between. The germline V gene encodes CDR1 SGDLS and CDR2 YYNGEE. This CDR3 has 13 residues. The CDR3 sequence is CASSPGIRDGYTF. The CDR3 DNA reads TGTGCCAGCAGCCCCGGGATAAGAGATGGCTACACCTTC. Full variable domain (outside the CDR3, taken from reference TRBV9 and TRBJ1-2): DSGVTQTPKHLITATGQRVTLRCSPRSGDLSVYWYQQSLDQGLQFLIQYYNGEERAKGNILERFSAQQFPDLHSELNLSSLELGDSALYFCASSPGIRDGYTFGSGTRLTVV.

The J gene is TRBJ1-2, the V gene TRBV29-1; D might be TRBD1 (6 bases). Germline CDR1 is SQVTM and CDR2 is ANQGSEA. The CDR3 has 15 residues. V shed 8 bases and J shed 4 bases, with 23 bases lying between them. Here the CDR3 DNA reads TGCAGCTCGGGGGGCGAATCAGGGCCAACCTATGGCTACACCTTC. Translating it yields CSSGGESGPTYGYTF.

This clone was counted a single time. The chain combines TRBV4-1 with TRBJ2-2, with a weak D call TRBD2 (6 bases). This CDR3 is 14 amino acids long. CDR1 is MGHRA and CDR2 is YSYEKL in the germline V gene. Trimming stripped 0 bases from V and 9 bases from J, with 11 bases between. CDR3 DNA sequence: TGCGCCAGCAGCCAAGAGGGAGGTGGCCGGGAGCTGTTTTTT. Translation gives CASSQEGGGRELFF.

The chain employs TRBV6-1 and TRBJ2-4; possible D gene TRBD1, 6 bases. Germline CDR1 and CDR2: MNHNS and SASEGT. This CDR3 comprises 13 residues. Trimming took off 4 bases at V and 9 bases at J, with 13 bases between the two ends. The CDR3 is CASSAGDRVIQYF. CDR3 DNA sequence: TGTGCCAGCAGTGCAGGGGATCGGGTCATTCAGTACTTC.

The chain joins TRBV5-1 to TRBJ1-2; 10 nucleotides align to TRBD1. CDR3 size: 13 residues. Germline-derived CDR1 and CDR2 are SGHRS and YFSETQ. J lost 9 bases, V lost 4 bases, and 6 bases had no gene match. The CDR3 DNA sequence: TGCGCCAGCAGCGCCGGGACAGGGGCGAGCTACACCTTC. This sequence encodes CASSAGTGASYTF.

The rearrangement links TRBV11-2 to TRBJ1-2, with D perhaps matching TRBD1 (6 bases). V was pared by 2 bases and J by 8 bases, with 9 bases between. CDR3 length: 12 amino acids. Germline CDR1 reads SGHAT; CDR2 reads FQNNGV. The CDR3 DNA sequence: TGTGCCAGCAGCTTACTCAGGGGAGGCTACACCTTC. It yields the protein CASSLLRGGYTF.

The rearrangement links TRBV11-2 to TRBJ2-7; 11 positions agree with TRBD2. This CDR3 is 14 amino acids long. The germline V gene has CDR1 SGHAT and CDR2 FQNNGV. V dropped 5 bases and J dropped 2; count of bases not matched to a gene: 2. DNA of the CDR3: TGTGCCAGCAGCCGACTAGCGGGAACCTACGAGCAGTACTTC. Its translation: CASSRLAGTYEQYF.

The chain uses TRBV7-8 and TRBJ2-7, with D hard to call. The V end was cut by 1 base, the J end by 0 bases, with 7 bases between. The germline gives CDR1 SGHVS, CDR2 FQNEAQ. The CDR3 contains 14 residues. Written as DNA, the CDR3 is TGTGCCAGCAGCTTAGGCACCTACTCCTACGAGCAGTACTTC. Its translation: CASSLGTYSYEQYF.

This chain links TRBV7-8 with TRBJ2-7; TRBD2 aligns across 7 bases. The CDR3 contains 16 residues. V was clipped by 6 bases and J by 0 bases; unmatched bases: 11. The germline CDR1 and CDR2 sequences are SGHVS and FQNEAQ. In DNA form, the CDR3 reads TGTGCCAGCAGGGGTCCGCGGCGGGGGAGCTCCTACGAGCAGTACTTC. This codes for CASRGPRRGSSYEQYF.

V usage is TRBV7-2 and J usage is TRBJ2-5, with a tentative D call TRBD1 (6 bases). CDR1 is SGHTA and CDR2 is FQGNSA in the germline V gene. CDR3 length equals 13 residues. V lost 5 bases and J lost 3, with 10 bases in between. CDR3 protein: CASSLRTEETQYF. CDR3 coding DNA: TGTGCCAGCAGCCTCCGGACAGAAGAGACCCAGTACTTC.

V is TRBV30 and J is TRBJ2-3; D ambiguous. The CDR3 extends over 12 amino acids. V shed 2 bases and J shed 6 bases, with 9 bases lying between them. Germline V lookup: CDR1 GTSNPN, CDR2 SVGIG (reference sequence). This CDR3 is CAWSPPTDTQYF. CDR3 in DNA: TGTGCCTGGAGTCCCCCTACGGATACGCAGTATTTT.